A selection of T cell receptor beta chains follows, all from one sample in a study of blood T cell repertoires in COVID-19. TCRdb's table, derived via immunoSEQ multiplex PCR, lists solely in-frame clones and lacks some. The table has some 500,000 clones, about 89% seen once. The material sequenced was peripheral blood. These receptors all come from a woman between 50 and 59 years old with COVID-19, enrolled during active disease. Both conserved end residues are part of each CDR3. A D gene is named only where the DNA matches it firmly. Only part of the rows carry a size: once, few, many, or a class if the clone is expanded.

CDR3: CASSSSRTGLNYGYTF; DNA: TGTGCCAGCAGCTCATCTAGGACGGGACTGAACTATGGCTACACCTTC; size: NA; V: TRBV9; D: NA; J: TRBJ1-2
CDR3: CATSDRQKEQETQYF; DNA: TGTGCCACCAGTGATCGACAGAAGGAGCAAGAGACCCAGTACTTC; size: NA; V: TRBV24-1; D: NA; J: TRBJ2-5
CDR3: CASNLREQFF; DNA: TGTGCCAGCAATCTCAGAGAGCAGTTCTTC; size: NA; V: TRBV6-5; D: NA; J: TRBJ2-1
CDR3: CAISESPSTEPFF; DNA: TGTGCCATCAGTGAAAGCCCTTCCACGGAGCCTTTCTTT; size: NA; V: TRBV10-3; D: NA; J: TRBJ1-1
CDR3: CASSPPASGEGELFF; DNA: TGTGCCAGCAGCCCCCCAGCCAGCGGAGAAGGGGAGCTGTTTTTT; size: NA; V: TRBV6-2/TRBV6-3; D: NA; J: TRBJ2-2
CDR3: CASSSGTGGDQPQHF; DNA: TGTGCCAGCAGCTCCGGGACAGGGGGGGATCAGCCCCAGCATTTT; size: NA; V: TRBV5-4; D: TRBD1; J: TRBJ1-5
CDR3: CASSESGRGYEQYF; DNA: TGTGCCAGCAGTGAATCGGGCAGGGGCTACGAGCAGTACTTC; size: NA; V: TRBV6-1; D: NA; J: TRBJ2-7
CDR3: CASGETGRGQPQHF; DNA: TGTGCCAGCGGGGAAACAGGGCGAGGGCAGCCCCAGCATTTT; size: NA; V: TRBV2; D: NA; J: TRBJ1-5
CDR3: CASSLEPQGSYGYTF; DNA: TGCGCCAGCAGCTTAGAACCACAGGGGAGCTATGGCTACACCTTC; size: few; V: TRBV5-1; D: TRBD1; J: TRBJ1-2
CDR3: CASNEADTEAFF; DNA: TGTGCCAGCAATGAGGCGGACACTGAAGCTTTCTTT; size: NA; V: TRBV28; D: NA; J: TRBJ1-1
CDR3: CASSWGGGGYNEQFF; DNA: TGTGCCAGCAGCTGGGGCGGGGGTGGCTACAATGAGCAGTTCTTC; size: NA; V: TRBV11-2; D: TRBD2; J: TRBJ2-1
CDR3: CASRISRASTGELFF; DNA: TGTGCCAGCAGAATCAGCAGGGCTTCCACCGGGGAGCTGTTTTTT; size: NA; V: TRBV11-2; D: NA; J: TRBJ2-2
CDR3: CASSQTSGDVEQFF; DNA: TGTGCCAGCAGCCAAACTAGCGGGGACGTGGAGCAGTTCTTC; size: NA; V: TRBV3-1/TRBV3-2; D: TRBD2; J: TRBJ2-1
CDR3: CASSLFGQGGNGYTF; DNA: TGTGCCAGCAGTTTATTCGGACAGGGTGGGAACGGCTACACCTTC; size: NA; V: TRBV6-5; D: TRBD1; J: TRBJ1-2
CDR3: CATSKDSHPAGRNTIYF; DNA: TGTGCCACCAGCAAGGATTCACACCCCGCGGGGCGAAACACCATATATTTT; size: NA; V: TRBV15; D: NA; J: TRBJ1-3
CDR3: CASSQGSRSNSPLHF; DNA: TGTGCCAGCAGCCAAGGATCGCGGAGTAATTCACCCCTCCACTTT; size: NA; V: TRBV3-1/TRBV3-2; D: NA; J: TRBJ1-6